What follows are 29 T cell receptor beta chains derived from one specimen sequenced in a study of T cell responses to AZD1222 COVID-19 vaccine. Assay: immunoSEQ multiplex PCR; the TCRdb copy retains only in-frame clones and omits some. The data show some 80,000 clones, with 88% seen just once and 5% held by the top ten. The specimen comprised peripheral blood, sampled on day 0 of MenACWY control vaccination. Every receptor here comes from an adult in good health.

The V call is TRBV3-1 (or the pseudogene TRBV3-2), the J call TRBJ1-2; no firm D call. Germline V gene sequence: CDR1 LGHDT, CDR2 YNNKEL (reference sequence). Trimming cost V 0 bases and J 5 bases, with 7 bases left between them. The CDR3 totals 13 residues. The CDR3 DNA sequence: TGTGCCAGCAGCCAAGATTGGGATTATGGCTACACCTTC. It translates to CASSQDWDYGYTF.

CDR3 nucleotide sequence: TGTGCCAGCAGCCGAGGGGGACAAAGTGGAAACACCATATATTTT. This translates into CASSRGGQSGNTIYF. The chain couples TRBV5-6 to TRBJ1-3; possibly TRBD1 for D (6 bases). The CDR3 is made up of 15 amino acids. Germline V gives CDR1 SGHDT, CDR2 YYEEEE. Trimming left V 4 bases short and J 3 bases short, with 14 bases between. The full variable domain, in which reference TRBV5-6 and TRBJ1-3 provide the parts outside the CDR3, is DAGVTQSPTHLIKTRGQQVTLRCSPKSGHDTVSWYQQALGQGPQFIFQYYEEEERQRGNFPDRFSGHQFPNYSSELNVNALLLGDSALYLCASSRGGQSGNTIYFGEGSWLTVV.

CDR3 residues: CASSYSRRDLAKNIQYF. The CDR3 DNA reads TGTGCCAGCAGTTACTCGCGAAGGGACCTAGCCAAAAACATTCAGTACTTC. The V gene is TRBV6-2 or TRBV6-3, the J gene TRBJ2-4; the D gene could be TRBD1 or TRBD2 (5 bases each). The CDR3 has 17 amino acids. Germline V lookup: CDR1 MNHEY, CDR2 SVGEGT. V shed 0 bases and J shed 0 bases, with 12 bases lying between them.

This clone has just one count. The chain combines TRBV7-9 with TRBJ1-4; 7 positions agree with TRBD1. Per germline, CDR1 SEHNR and CDR2 FQNEAQ (reference sequence). The V segment lost 5 bases and the J segment 7 bases; nucleotides outside the gene matches: 10. The CDR3 has 15 amino acids. The DNA of the CDR3 is TGTGCCAGCAGCCCGGAAAGGGGGCTGGGTGAAAAACTGTTTTTT. Its protein product is CASSPERGLGEKLFF.

The chain is built from TRBV9 and TRBJ1-2, with D tentatively TRBD1 (5 bases). Germline V CDR1 and CDR2: SGDLS, YYNGEE. The CDR3 runs 15 residues. The V gene lost 4 bases and the J gene lost 4 bases, with 17 bases spanning the gap. CDR3 residues: CASSSRDGYLYGYTF. In nucleotides, the CDR3 is TGTGCCAGCAGCTCCCGGGACGGTTACCTCTATGGCTACACCTTC.

The rearrangement links TRBV24-1 to TRBJ2-6, with 7 bases lining up with TRBD2. The CDR3 consists of 15 residues. V was clipped by 9 bases and J by 2 bases; unmatched bases: 6. Germline V gene sequence: CDR1 KGHDR, CDR2 SFDVKD. CDR3 in DNA: TGTGCCACCTCCGCCCGGGGGGCTGGGGCCAACGTCCTGACTTTC. Amino acid sequence: CATSARGAGANVLTF.

The chain is built from TRBV10-3 and TRBJ2-1; tentatively, D is TRBD1 (7 bases). Germline CDR1 reads ENHRY; CDR2 reads SYGVKD. Between the trimmed V and J ends, which lost 0 bases and 13 bases, there was a span of 13 bases. This CDR3 spans 13 amino acids. This chain's CDR3 is CAISESQGGLQFF. Written as DNA, the CDR3 is TGTGCCATCAGTGAGTCGCAGGGGGGCCTTCAGTTCTTC.

This clone was recorded once. V is TRBV11-2 and J is TRBJ1-5; possibly TRBD1 for D (5 bases). Per the germline V gene, CDR1 is SGHAT and CDR2 is FQNNGV. The CDR3 is made up of 14 amino acids. The germline V and J ends were trimmed by 2 bases and 7 bases, with 12 bases remaining between them. The CDR3 bases are TGTGCCAGCAGCTTACCGGGACGCCACCAGCCCCAGCATTTT. It codes for CASSLPGRHQPQHF.

The gene calls are TRBV4-1 and TRBJ2-7, with 12 bases lining up with TRBD1. Looked up from germline, CDR1 is MGHRA and CDR2 is YSYEKL. This CDR3 is built from 15 residues. J lost 7 bases, V lost 1 base, and 5 bases had no gene match. This chain's CDR3 is CASSQGGQGAGEQYF. As DNA, the CDR3 is TGCGCCAGCAGCCAAGGGGGACAGGGGGCAGGTGAGCAGTACTTC.

The V and J genes are TRBV5-4 and TRBJ2-1; either TRBD1 or TRBD2 may fit D (6 bases each). Germline-derived CDR1 and CDR2 are SGHNT and YYREEE (reference sequence). V was trimmed by 1 base and J by 6 bases, leaving 11 bases between them. The CDR3 loop spans 14 amino acids. CDR3 amino acids: CASSLWGAPNEQFF. CDR3 sequence (DNA): TGTGCCAGCAGCTTGTGGGGGGCACCCAATGAGCAGTTCTTC.

The V gene is TRBV4-3, the J gene TRBJ2-2; D is uncertain. Trimming removed 1 base from V and 3 bases from J, with 6 bases in between. CDR1 LGHNA and CDR2 YSLEER come from the germline V gene. The CDR3 length is 14 residues. CDR3 region: CASSQGRYTGELFF. The CDR3 DNA reads as TGCGCCAGCAGCCAAGGACGGTACACCGGGGAGCTGTTTTTT.

The rearrangement links TRBV5-1 to TRBJ2-1; 9 bases are shared with TRBD2. The V segment lost 4 bases and the J segment 2 bases; nucleotides outside the gene matches: 4. CDR1 and CDR2 from the germline V gene are SGHRS and YFSETQ. The CDR3 is 15 residues long. CDR3 DNA: TGCGCCAGCAGCATCCTAGCGGGGCCCTACAATGAGCAGTTCTTC. Its protein is CASSILAGPYNEQFF.

The V gene is TRBV5-6, the J gene TRBJ1-5; 7 nucleotides match TRBD1. Unmatched junction bases numbered 3, after V lost 0 bases and J lost 0 bases. This CDR3 has 16 residues. Germline values: CDR1 SGHDT, CDR2 YYEEEE. The CDR3 sequence: CASSLGRTGSNQPQHF. CDR3 DNA sequence: TGTGCCAGCAGCTTGGGGCGGACAGGTAGCAATCAGCCCCAGCATTTT. Drawing the rest from reference TRBV5-6 and TRBJ1-5, the complete variable domain is DAGVTQSPTHLIKTRGQQVTLRCSPKSGHDTVSWYQQALGQGPQFIFQYYEEEERQRGNFPDRFSGHQFPNYSSELNVNALLLGDSALYLCASSLGRTGSNQPQHFGDGTRLSIL.

The chain has TRBV9 and TRBJ1-3, with 9 bases lining up with TRBD1. Germline V lookup: CDR1 SGDLS, CDR2 YYNGEE. V trimming: 3 bases; J trimming: 5 bases; junction bases outside the gene matches: 6. This CDR3 comprises 15 residues. In DNA form, the CDR3 reads TGTGCCAGCAGCGCTGGAGGGACAGGGAGAAACACCATATATTTT. Its protein is CASSAGGTGRNTIYF.

The J gene is TRBJ1-5, the V gene TRBV19; 10 bases agree with TRBD1. J was trimmed by 7 bases and V by 7 bases; bases with no gene match: 10. Germline CDR1 LNHDA, CDR2 SQIVND (reference sequence). The length of the CDR3 is 15 residues. DNA for the CDR3: TGTGCCAGTAACCGGGACAGGGGCTTTAGGCAGCCCCAGCATTTT. As protein: CASNRDRGFRQPQHF. Filled out from reference TRBV19 and TRBJ1-5, the complete variable domain reads DGGITQSPKYLFRKEGQNVTLSCEQNLNHDAMYWYRQDPGQGLRLIYYSQIVNDFQKGDIAEGYSVSREKKESFPLTVTSAQKNPTAFYLCASNRDRGFRQPQHFGDGTRLSIL.

The CDR3 DNA is TGTGCCAGTAGTTCCGGGACAGGGTTTTCCTACGAGCAGTACTTC. Translated, it gives CASSSGTGFSYEQYF. The gene calls are TRBV19 and TRBJ2-7; the match to TRBD1 covers 9 bases. The V gene end was trimmed by 5 bases and the J gene end by 1 base; junction bases not matched to a gene: 6. There are 15 residues in the CDR3. Germline V CDR1 and CDR2: LNHDA, SQIVND (reference sequence).

The chain has TRBV19 and TRBJ2-7, with TRBD1 matching over 10 bases. Germline V gene sequence: CDR1 LNHDA, CDR2 SQIVND (reference sequence). CDR3 length equals 14 residues. V shed 9 bases and J 1 base; nucleotides not matched to a gene: 6. CDR3 residues: CASRDRGLSYEQYF. CDR3 DNA: TGTGCCAGCCGTGACAGGGGGCTATCCTACGAGCAGTACTTC.

This sequence joins TRBV7-3 and TRBJ1-1, with a weak D call TRBD1 (6 bases). CDR1 SGHTA and CDR2 FQGTGA come from the germline V gene. The CDR3 is 13 amino acids. Trimming cost V 6 bases and J 4 bases, with 12 bases left between them. CDR3 in DNA: TGTGCCAGCAGTCCCGGCAGGGGCACTGAAGCTTTCTTT. The encoded protein is CASSPGRGTEAFF.

V and J are TRBV4-1 and TRBJ1-3; no clear D. The CDR3 is 15 residues long. Trimming stripped 0 bases from V and 4 bases from J, with 10 bases between. CDR1 is MGHRA and CDR2 is YSYEKL in the germline V gene. The CDR3 region is CASSQEAGLGNTIYF. The CDR3 DNA sequence: TGCGCCAGCAGCCAAGAGGCCGGGTTGGGAAACACCATATATTTT.

The V call is TRBV2, the J call TRBJ2-7; D remains ambiguous. Trimming pared 5 bases from V and 6 bases from J, leaving 5 bases between. The CDR3 loop spans 10 amino acids. Looked up from germline, CDR1 is SNHLY and CDR2 is FYNNEI. CDR3 loop: CASSLGEQYF. The CDR3 coding sequence is TGTGCCAGCAGTCTGGGCGAGCAGTACTTC.

V usage is TRBV18 and J usage is TRBJ2-1; 8 bases align to TRBD2. Looked up from germline, CDR1 is KGHSH and CDR2 is LQKENI. The CDR3 runs 15 residues. Trimming cost V 3 bases and J 4 bases; bases outside gene matches: 5. The CDR3 region has the DNA TGTGCCAGCTCACCTCGGCGGGGGGAATACAATGAGCAGTTCTTC. Its protein product is CASSPRRGEYNEQFF.

The rearrangement uses TRBV7-8 and TRBJ1-2, with D unclear. The CDR3 spans 15 residues. Germline CDR1 and CDR2: SGHVS and FQNEAQ. Trimming shortened V by 5 bases and J by 6 bases, and 19 bases separated the two germline ends. The CDR3 reads CASSHDTPLGDGYTF. DNA for the CDR3: TGTGCCAGCAGCCATGACACCCCCCTTGGGGATGGCTACACCTTC.

A word on this clone: Different DNA sequences within this sample yield the same CDR3. The chain recombines TRBV2 with TRBJ1-1; 7 nucleotides align to TRBD1. This CDR3 has 13 amino acids. Germline V gives CDR1 SNHLY, CDR2 FYNNEI. Trimming took 6 bases from V and 1 from J; bases not matched to a gene: 2. In DNA form, the CDR3 reads TGTGCCAGCAGAGGGGACAGGAACACTGAAGCTTTCTTT. The encoded protein is CASRGDRNTEAFF.

The chain uses TRBV3-1 (or the pseudogene TRBV3-2) and TRBJ1-1; D is unresolved. V was cut by 1 base and J by 4 bases, with 7 bases left in between. This CDR3 is built from 13 residues. Germline loops: CDR1 LGHDT, CDR2 YNNKEL (reference sequence). CDR3 in amino acids: CASSQVPGTEAFF. DNA of the CDR3: TGTGCCAGCAGCCAAGTCCCAGGCACTGAAGCTTTCTTT.

About this clone: At one end, the junction sequence differs from germline, possibly due to a read error. J is TRBJ2-1 and V is TRBV7-7; tentatively, D is TRBD2 (6 bases). Germline V gene data show CDR1 as SSHAT and CDR2 as FNYEAQ (reference sequence). CDR3 length: 15 amino acids. CDR3 in DNA: TGTGCTAGCAGCCCCGGGGGAACCCTCGACAATGAGCAGTTCTTC. Its translation is CASSPGGTLDNEQFF.

CDR3 residues: CASGLAARTWETQYF. The CDR3 DNA sequence: TGCGCCAGCGGCCTCGCGGCCCGGACGTGGGAGACCCAGTACTTC. V gene TRBV5-1 combines with J gene TRBJ2-5, with D hard to call. Germline-derived CDR1 and CDR2 are SGHRS and YFSETQ. This CDR3 region has 15 residues. V dropped 7 bases and J dropped 5 bases, with 21 bases sitting between them.

This clone was detected only once. The V call is TRBV5-1, the J call TRBJ2-5; 13 positions agree with TRBD2. CDR3 length: 16 amino acids. CDR1 SGHRS and CDR2 YFSETQ come from the germline V gene. J gave up 5 bases and V 4 bases, and 8 bases lay outside the gene matches. The DNA of the CDR3 is TGCGCCAGCAGCCAGAGGACTAGCGGGGGTTTTGAGACCCAGTACTTC. Protein: CASSQRTSGGFETQYF.

The gene calls are TRBV7-8 and TRBJ1-4, with 7 bases matching TRBD1. In germline, CDR1 is SGHVS, CDR2 FQNEAQ. The V and J ends lost 1 base and 5 bases, in that order; junction bases with no gene match: 4. The CDR3 consists of 15 residues. DNA for the CDR3: TGTGCCAGCAGCTTAGGGACAGGAAAGAATGAAAAACTGTTTTTT. It translates to CASSLGTGKNEKLFF.

This clone occurred once. The chain is built from TRBV12-3 or TRBV12-4 and TRBJ1-1, with D possibly TRBD1 on 5 matching bases. Trimming pared 7 bases from V and 9 bases from J, leaving 18 bases between. CDR3 length equals 13 residues. The CDR3 coding sequence is TGTGCCAGCACCTTGATCACCGGGACCCAAGCTTTCTTT. Translation gives CASTLITGTQAFF.